One and the same sample provided the 14 T cell receptor beta chains below, sequenced in a study of blood T cell dynamics during melanoma immunotherapy. The time point is: week 3, after first cycle of checkpoint inhibitor. Sequencing was performed with immunoSEQ multiplex PCR; in TCRdb, only in-frame clones are kept and a portion is missing. This table holds roughly 29,000 clones, over 80% found once. Sequenced here: blood, sampled from a patient treated with checkpoint blockade. These receptors were collected from a human donor with melanoma.

This sequence joins TRBV9 and TRBJ1-2, with 9 bases identical to TRBD1. CDR1 and CDR2 (germline): SGDLS, YYNGEE. There are 17 residues in the CDR3. J lost 2 bases, V lost 1 base, and 9 bases had no gene match. The CDR3 loop is CASSVRDRVGSNYGYTF. The CDR3 region has the DNA TGTGCCAGCAGCGTAAGGGACAGGGTCGGATCGAACTATGGCTACACCTTC.

J is TRBJ1-5 and V is TRBV7-8, with D possibly being TRBD1 (5 bases). CDR3 length: 14 residues. The V gene's germline CDR1 is SGHVS and CDR2 FQNEAQ. V was cut by 5 bases and J by 6 bases, with 14 bases left in between. CDR3 DNA: TGTGCCAGCAGCCTTGAGTGGGGGGGTCAGCCCCAGCATTTT. This translates into CASSLEWGGQPQHF.

The chain carries TRBV28 and TRBJ2-2; D may be TRBD1 or TRBD2 (5 bases each). CDR1 MDHEN and CDR2 SYDVKM come from the germline V gene. The CDR3 is 14 residues long. V was pared by 5 bases and J by 5 bases, with 12 bases between. CDR3 in amino acids: CASSGAGRTGELFF. CDR3 coding DNA: TGTGCCAGCAGTGGGGCAGGGAGAACCGGGGAGCTGTTTTTT. Complete variable domain (other parts from reference TRBV28 and TRBJ2-2): DVKVTQSSRYLVKRTGEKVFLECVQDMDHENMFWYRQDPGLGLRLIYFSYDVKMKEKGDIPEGYSVSREKKERFSLILESASTNQTSMYLCASSGAGRTGELFFGEGSRLTVL.

CDR3 protein: CASSYGAAQETQYF. The CDR3 nucleotides are TGTGCCAGCAGTTATGGTGCGGCCCAGGAGACCCAGTACTTC. This chain joins TRBV6-5 and TRBJ2-5; D gene uncertain. Germline values: CDR1 MNHEY, CDR2 SVGAGI. V shed 3 bases and J shed 5 bases, with 13 bases lying between them. The CDR3 is made up of 14 amino acids.

This clone was seen a single time. This rearrangement joins TRBV7-6 to TRBJ1-1, with D possibly TRBD1 on 6 matching bases. Germline V gene sequence: CDR1 SGHVS, CDR2 FNYEAQ. Trimming took 1 base from V and 1 from J, leaving 22 bases between them. CDR3 length: 19 amino acids. This CDR3 reads CASSLEDTGTSGRNTEAFF. Written as DNA, the CDR3 is TGTGCCAGCAGCTTAGAGGACACAGGGACCTCAGGGCGGAACACTGAAGCTTTCTTT.

The V gene is TRBV2, the J gene TRBJ1-6, with no clear D. Trimming removed 7 bases from V and 8 bases from J, with 15 bases in between. The germline gives CDR1 SNHLY, CDR2 FYNNEI. CDR3 length equals 14 residues. The CDR3 sequence: CASTQGPLDSPLHF. CDR3 DNA sequence: TGTGCCAGCACCCAAGGGCCTCTCGATTCACCCCTCCACTTT.

This clone was picked up one time. The chain recombines TRBV6-1 with TRBJ2-3; 11 bases map to TRBD2. The CDR3 is made up of 17 amino acids. J lost 3 bases, V lost 2 bases, and 7 bases had no gene match. Germline-derived CDR1 and CDR2 are MNHNS and SASEGT. The CDR3 DNA reads as TGTGCCAGCAGTGAATCGGCTAGCGGGAGGTCTACAGATACGCAGTATTTT. It codes for CASSESASGRSTDTQYF.

This clone was detected only once. This rearrangement joins TRBV4-1 to TRBJ1-1; 7 bases map to TRBD1. V trimming: 3 bases; J trimming: 7 bases; junction bases outside the gene matches: 2. This CDR3 region has 12 residues. Germline assignment: CDR1 MGHRA and CDR2 YSYEKL. The CDR3 region is CASSQGQLEAFF. Here the CDR3 DNA reads TGCGCCAGCAGCCAGGGACAGCTTGAAGCTTTCTTT.

The V and J genes are TRBV6-1 and TRBJ2-7; 7 nucleotides match TRBD2. V lost 6 bases to trimming and J lost 2 bases; unmatched junction nucleotides: 4. Germline CDR1 reads MNHNS; CDR2 reads SASEGT. The length of the CDR3 is 13 residues. The CDR3 spells CASRLTSAYEQYF. CDR3 in DNA: TGTGCCAGCAGACTCACTAGCGCCTACGAGCAGTACTTC.

This chain uses TRBV6-4 with TRBJ1-1, with a weak D call TRBD1 (6 bases). This CDR3 has 13 amino acids. CDR1 and CDR2 from the germline V gene are MRHNA and SNTAGT. V was pared by 6 bases and J by 3 bases, with 11 bases between. CDR3 nucleotide sequence: TGTGCCAGCAGGCAAACAGGGTACACTGAAGCTTTCTTT. Protein: CASRQTGYTEAFF.

The chain joins TRBV2 to TRBJ2-5, with a possible D match to TRBD2 (6 bases). This CDR3 is built from 14 residues. V dropped 4 bases and J dropped 4 bases, with 13 bases sitting between them. Germline assignment: CDR1 SNHLY and CDR2 FYNNEI. CDR3 sequence reads: CASSGGLGGETQYF. CDR3 DNA sequence: TGTGCCAGCAGTGGGGGACTTGGGGGAGAGACCCAGTACTTC.

The chain links TRBV9 to TRBJ1-2; D is unresolved. V was clipped by 4 bases and J by 4 bases, with 14 bases between them. Germline V gene data show CDR1 as SGDLS and CDR2 as YYNGEE. CDR3 size: 14 residues. The CDR3 DNA reads TGTGCCAGCAGCCCAAGGGCCGACCTCTATGGCTACACCTTC. Protein sequence: CASSPRADLYGYTF.

The chain recombines TRBV2 with TRBJ2-2; maybe TRBD1 (5 bases). The V gene lost 2 bases and the J gene lost 3 bases, with 7 bases spanning the gap. Germline-derived CDR1 and CDR2 are SNHLY and FYNNEI. The CDR3 extends over 14 amino acids. CDR3 nucleotides: TGTGCCAGCAGTGAACACAGGCACACCGGGGAGCTGTTTTTT. As protein: CASSEHRHTGELFF.

V is TRBV19 and J is TRBJ1-3; tentatively, D is TRBD1 (5 bases). The CDR3 runs to 12 residues. Trimming pared 9 bases from V and 4 bases from J, leaving 10 bases between. Per the germline V gene, CDR1 is LNHDA and CDR2 is SQIVND (reference sequence). DNA of the CDR3: TGTGCCAGCCAGACAGTCGGAAACACCATATATTTT. Translated, it gives CASQTVGNTIYF.